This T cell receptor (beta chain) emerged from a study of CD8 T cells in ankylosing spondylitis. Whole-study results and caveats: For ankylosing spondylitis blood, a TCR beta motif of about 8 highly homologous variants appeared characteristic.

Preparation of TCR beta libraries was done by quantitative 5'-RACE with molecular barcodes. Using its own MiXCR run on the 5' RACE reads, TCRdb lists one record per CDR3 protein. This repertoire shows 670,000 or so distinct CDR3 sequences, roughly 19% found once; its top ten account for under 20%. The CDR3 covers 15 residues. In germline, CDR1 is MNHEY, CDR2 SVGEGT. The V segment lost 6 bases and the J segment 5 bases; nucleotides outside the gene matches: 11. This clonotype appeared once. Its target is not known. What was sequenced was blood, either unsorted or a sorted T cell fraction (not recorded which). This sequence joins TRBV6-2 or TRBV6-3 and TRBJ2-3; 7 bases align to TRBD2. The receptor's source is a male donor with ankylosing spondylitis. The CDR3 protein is CASRRGAGVRDTQYF. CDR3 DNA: TGTGCCAGCAGAAGAGGGGCGGGAGTCCGAGATACGCAGTATTTT.